This is a list of T cell receptor beta chains from one sample in a study of CXCR3-negative and CXCR3-positive naive CD8 T cells. After re-calling the 5' RACE reads, TCRdb lists one entry per CDR3 protein, DNA absent. This repertoire includes roughly 65,000 distinct CDR3 sequences. Sequencing was done on a sample of naive CXCR3+ CD8+ T cells from blood. The source of these receptors is a human donor in good health. Some clones in this sample may be carry-over from other donors' samples. The CDR3 runs from the conserved cysteine through the conserved F or W. Each record gives: J gene, V gene, CDR3 protein.

TRBJ2-3,TRBV7-7,CASSFREGDTQYF
TRBJ2-5,TRBV28,CASSFASVQTQYF
TRBJ1-1,TRBV29-1,CSVHGVNTEAFF
TRBJ2-4,TRBV27,CASSFQGLKNIQYF
TRBJ2-1,TRBV2,CASSSDRDRCNEQFF
TRBJ1-2,TRBV12-2,CASRLAVSLYGYTF
TRBJ1-1,TRBV6-2/TRBV6-3,CASSYWTGGNSMNTEAFF
TRBJ2-3,TRBV4-3,CASSQDRGGAADTQYF
TRBJ2-1,TRBV9,CASSSTWTSGNDEQFF
TRBJ1-2,TRBV29-1,CSVEDWAVLYGGYTF
TRBJ2-2,TRBV29-1,CSVEMGATNTGELFF
TRBJ2-7,TRBV29-1,CSVEGLAGISSYEQYF
TRBJ2-7,TRBV3-1,CASSQGPLGGYEQYF
TRBJ2-1,TRBV27,CASSFGGYNEQFF
TRBJ1-2,TRBV6-5,CASSYGGAGYTF
TRBJ2-7,TRBV14,CAVPVAYPYEQYF
TRBJ2-1,TRBV7-9,CASSPTYPTGFDEQFF
TRBJ2-7,TRBV4-3,CASSQEYGQGVFYEQYF
TRBJ2-5,TRBV28,CASSLPGLAKETQYF
TRBJ1-5,TRBV7-9,CASVGDSNQPQHF
TRBJ2-7,TRBV12-3/TRBV12-4,CASSLSQGSYEQYF
TRBJ2-7,TRBV12-3/TRBV12-4,CASSGLAGGQEQYF
TRBJ2-2,TRBV7-2,CASSTGPWSNTGELFF
TRBJ2-7,TRBV7-9,CASSMSISYEQYF
TRBJ1-5,TRBV20-1,CSERHSNQPQHF
TRBJ2-7,TRBV7-6,CASSLDRGASNEQYF
TRBJ2-1,TRBV27,CASSLSLGTGVNEQFF
TRBJ1-1,TRBV6-2/TRBV6-3,CASSYRGLAEAFF
TRBJ2-1,TRBV27,CASRLAGGNNEQFF
TRBJ1-1,TRBV13,CASSYRQNTEAFF
TRBJ2-1,TRBV7-8,CASSLDVLGNEQFF
TRBJ2-7,TRBV28,CASSLRVEPYEQYF
TRBJ1-1,TRBV7-3,CASSETLNTEAFF
TRBJ1-4,TRBV13,CASSYATNEKLFF
TRBJ1-2,TRBV7-9,CASSLANYGYTF
TRBJ2-3,TRBV5-4,CASSLTDLLFADTQYF
TRBJ2-7,TRBV29-1,CSVTGTTNYEQYF
TRBJ2-1,TRBV9,CASSPQGSPHEQFF
TRBJ1-2,TRBV20-1,CSAREVSPNYGYTF
TRBJ2-7,TRBV29-1,CSVFLQGEQYF
TRBJ2-3,TRBV20-1,CSARDSLSTDTQYF
TRBJ1-5,TRBV19,CASSIWDRHNQPQHF
TRBJ2-2,TRBV6-4,CASSDSGGPTGELFF
TRBJ2-5,TRBV6-2/TRBV6-3,CASSLLTETETQYF
TRBJ2-1,TRBV7-9,CASSSNGLAGTASYNEQFF
TRBJ2-1,TRBV20-1,CSAAGLAYRYNEQFF
TRBJ2-1,TRBV12-3/TRBV12-4,CASSFSRNAGNEQFF
TRBJ2-7,TRBV7-2,CASSPTGAGYEQYF
TRBJ2-1,TRBV7-3,CASSKLAATSSYNEQFF